Sequencing of this T cell receptor (beta chain) was carried out in a study of cytomegalovirus exposure and HLA in healthy donors. Healthy bone marrow donors formed the donor group. As concerns this clone: Its antigen remains unidentified.

Whole-study results and caveats: Beyond CMV serostatus, there was no information to go on about immune exposure. V- and J-gene trimming of TCR beta was linked (in a later analysis) to a missense DCLRE1C variant.

Amplification used 60 Vbeta primers and 13 Jbeta primers. Produced via immunoSEQ multiplex PCR; TCRdb's table is partial and in-frame only. The table records 100,000 to 150,000 clones, about 80% of them present only once. Per germline, CDR1 MNHEY and CDR2 SVGAGI. The V gene lost 4 bases and the J gene lost 6 bases, with 12 bases spanning the gap. The CDR3 is 14 amino acids. The chain combines TRBV6-5 with TRBJ1-4; D not resolved. Sequencing input: PBMCs. This TCR derives from a woman aged 50 to 60 in good health and CMV-seropositive. CDR3 in DNA: TGTGCCAGCAGTTCGCGGGGAGTAGATGAAAAACTGTTTTTT. Protein sequence: CASSSRGVDEKLFF.